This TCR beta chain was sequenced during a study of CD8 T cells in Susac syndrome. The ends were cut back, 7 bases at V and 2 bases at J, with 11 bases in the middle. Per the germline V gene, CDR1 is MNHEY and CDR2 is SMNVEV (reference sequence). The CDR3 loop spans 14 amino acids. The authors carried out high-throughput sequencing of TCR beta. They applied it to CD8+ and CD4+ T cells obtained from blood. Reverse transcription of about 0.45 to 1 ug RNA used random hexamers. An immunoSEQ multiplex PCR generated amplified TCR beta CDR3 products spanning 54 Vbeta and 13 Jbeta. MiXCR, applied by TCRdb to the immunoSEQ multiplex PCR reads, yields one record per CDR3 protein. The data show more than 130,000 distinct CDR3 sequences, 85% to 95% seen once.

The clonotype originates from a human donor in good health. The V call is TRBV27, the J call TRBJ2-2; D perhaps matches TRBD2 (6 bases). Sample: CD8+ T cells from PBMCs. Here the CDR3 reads CASTNSGNTGELFF. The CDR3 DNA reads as TGTGCCAGCACCAATAGCGGCAACACCGGGGAGCTGTTTTTT.